The 8 T cell receptor beta chains presented below share a single source sample, sequenced in a study of cytomegalovirus exposure and HLA in healthy donors. Primers included in the PCR were 60 Vbeta and 13 Jbeta primers. The assay was immunoSEQ multiplex PCR, and TCRdb's table has in-frame clones only and misses some. There are 150,000 to 200,000 clones in the sample, with approximately 0.74% held by the top ten. Input material: PBMCs. Every receptor here comes from a boy aged 5-17 years in good health and CMV-seronegative.

The chain uses TRBV11-2 and TRBJ2-3; TRBD2 matches at 10 bases. V trimming: 5 bases; J trimming: 6 bases; junction bases outside the gene matches: 8. Germline V gene data show CDR1 as SGHAT and CDR2 as FQNNGV. This CDR3 region has 15 residues. The CDR3 DNA reads as TGTGCCAGCAGCCCGACACTAGCGGGGTATGATACGCAGTATTTT. Its translation: CASSPTLAGYDTQYF.

The chain recombines TRBV5-6 with TRBJ1-6; D might be TRBD1 (6 bases). The CDR3 covers 14 residues. V shed 4 bases and J shed 10 bases, with 15 bases lying between them. In germline, CDR1 is SGHDT, CDR2 YYEEEE. The CDR3: CASSRDIRDSPLHF. The CDR3 bases are TGTGCCAGCAGCCGGGACATCAGGGACTCACCCCTCCACTTT.

The V gene is TRBV5-1, the J gene TRBJ2-1; D call uncertain. This CDR3 spans 11 amino acids. V shed 1 base and J shed 8 bases, with 4 bases lying between them. Per germline, CDR1 SGHRS and CDR2 YFSETQ. CDR3 sequence: CASSLSYEQFF. The CDR3 DNA sequence: TGCGCCAGCAGCTTGAGCTATGAGCAGTTCTTC.

The chain uses TRBV13 and TRBJ2-7, with D maybe TRBD1 (5 bases). The V and J ends lost 4 bases and 4 bases respectively, with 14 bases between them. Germline lookup yields CDR1 PRHDT and CDR2 FYEKMQ (reference sequence). The CDR3 is 14 residues long. CDR3 in DNA: TGTGCCAGCAGCTCCCGGGCAGGGCAGTACGAGCAGTACTTC. Its protein is CASSSRAGQYEQYF.

This chain links TRBV7-9 with TRBJ1-1, with D possibly TRBD1 on 6 matching bases. Germline V gene lookup returns CDR1 SEHNR and CDR2 FQNEAQ (reference sequence). V lost 5 bases and J 5 bases, leaving 18 bases between the germline ends. The CDR3 consists of 15 residues. The DNA for the CDR3 is TGTGCCAGCAGCGTACCAACAGGGTTGAGTACTGAAGCTTTCTTT. As protein: CASSVPTGLSTEAFF.

The chain joins TRBV19 to TRBJ1-1; D is unclear. This CDR3 region has 12 residues. V lost 3 bases and J 3 bases, leaving 5 bases between the germline ends. CDR1 and CDR2 (germline): LNHDA, SQIVND (reference sequence). CDR3 region: CASSMQYTEAFF. CDR3 DNA: TGTGCCAGTAGTATGCAGTACACTGAAGCTTTCTTT.

The chain joins TRBV5-4 to TRBJ2-2; 7 bases are a match to TRBD1. The CDR3 consists of 12 residues. Looked up from germline, CDR1 is SGHNT and CDR2 is YYREEE (reference sequence). With V trimmed by 5 bases and J by 6 bases, 1 base remained unmatched. CDR3 sequence (DNA): TGTGCCAGCAGTCAGGGGGCCGGGGAGCTGTTTTTT. This translates into CASSQGAGELFF.

The chain couples TRBV4-1 to TRBJ2-2, with D tentatively TRBD1 (5 bases). CDR3 length equals 15 residues. Germline V gene sequence: CDR1 MGHRA, CDR2 YSYEKL. The germline V and J ends were trimmed by 2 bases and 10 bases, with 17 bases remaining between them. CDR3 residues: CASSQTRAKVEELFF. The DNA of the CDR3 is TGCGCCAGCAGCCAAACCAGGGCAAAGGTGGAGGAGCTGTTTTTT.